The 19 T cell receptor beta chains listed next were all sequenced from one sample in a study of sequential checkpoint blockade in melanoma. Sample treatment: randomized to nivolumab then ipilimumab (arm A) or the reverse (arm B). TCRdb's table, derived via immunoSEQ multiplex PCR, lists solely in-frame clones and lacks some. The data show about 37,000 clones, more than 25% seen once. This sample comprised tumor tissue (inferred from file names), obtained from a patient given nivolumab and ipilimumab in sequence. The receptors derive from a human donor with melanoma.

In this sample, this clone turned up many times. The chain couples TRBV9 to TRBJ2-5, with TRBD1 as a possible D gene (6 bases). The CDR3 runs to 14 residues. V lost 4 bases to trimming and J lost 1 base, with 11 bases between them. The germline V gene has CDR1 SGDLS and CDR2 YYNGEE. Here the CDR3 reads CASSLRDTQETQYF. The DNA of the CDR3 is TGTGCCAGCAGCTTACGGGACACCCAAGAGACCCAGTACTTC. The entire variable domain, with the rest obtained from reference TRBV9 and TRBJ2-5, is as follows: DSGVTQTPKHLITATGQRVTLRCSPRSGDLSVYWYQQSLDQGLQFLIQYYNGEERAKGNILERFSAQQFPDLHSELNLSSLELGDSALYFCASSLRDTQETQYFGPGTRLLVL.

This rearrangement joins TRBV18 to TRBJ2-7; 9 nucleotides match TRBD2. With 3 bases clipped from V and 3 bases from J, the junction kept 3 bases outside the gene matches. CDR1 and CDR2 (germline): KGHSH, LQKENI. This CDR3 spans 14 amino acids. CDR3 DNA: TGTGCCAGCTCACCCCCAGCGGGAGGCTACGAGCAGTACTTC. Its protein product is CASSPPAGGYEQYF.

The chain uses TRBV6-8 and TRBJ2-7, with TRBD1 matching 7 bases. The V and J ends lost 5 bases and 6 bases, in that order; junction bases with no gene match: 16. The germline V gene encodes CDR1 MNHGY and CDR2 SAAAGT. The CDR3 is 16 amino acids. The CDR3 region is CASSPQGRGNPREQYF. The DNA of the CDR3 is TGTGCCAGCAGTCCCCAGGGCAGGGGGAACCCCCGCGAGCAGTACTTC.

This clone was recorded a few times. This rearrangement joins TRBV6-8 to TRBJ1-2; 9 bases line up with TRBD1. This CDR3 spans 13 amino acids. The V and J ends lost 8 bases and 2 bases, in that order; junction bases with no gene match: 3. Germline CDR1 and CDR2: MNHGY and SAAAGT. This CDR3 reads CASRTGVNYGYTF. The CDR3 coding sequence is TGTGCCAGCCGGACAGGGGTAAACTATGGCTACACCTTC.

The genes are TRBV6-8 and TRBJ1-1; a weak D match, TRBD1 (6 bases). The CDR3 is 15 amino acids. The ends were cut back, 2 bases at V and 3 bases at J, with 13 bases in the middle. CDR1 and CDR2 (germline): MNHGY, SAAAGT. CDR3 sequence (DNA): TGTGCCAGCAGTTACAACACAGGGTCTTACACTGAAGCTTTCTTT. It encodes CASSYNTGSYTEAFF.

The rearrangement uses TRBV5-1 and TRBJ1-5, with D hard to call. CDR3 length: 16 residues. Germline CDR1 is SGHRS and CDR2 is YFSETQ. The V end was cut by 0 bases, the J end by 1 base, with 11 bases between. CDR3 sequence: CASSLEALGSNQPQHF. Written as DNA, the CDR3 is TGCGCCAGCAGCTTGGAGGCCCTCGGGAGCAATCAGCCCCAGCATTTT.

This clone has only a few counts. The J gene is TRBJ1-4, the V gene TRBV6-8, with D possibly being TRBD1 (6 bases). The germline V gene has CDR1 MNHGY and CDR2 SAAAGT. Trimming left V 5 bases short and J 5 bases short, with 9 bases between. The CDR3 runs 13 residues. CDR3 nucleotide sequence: TGTGCCAGCAGTGAGCAGGGGAATGAAAAACTGTTTTTT. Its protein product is CASSEQGNEKLFF.

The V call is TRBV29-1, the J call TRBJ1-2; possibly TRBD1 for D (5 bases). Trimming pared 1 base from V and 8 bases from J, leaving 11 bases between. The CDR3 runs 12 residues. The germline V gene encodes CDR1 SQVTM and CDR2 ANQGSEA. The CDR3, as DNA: TGCAGCGTTGAAGCGGACACAGACGGCTACACCTTC. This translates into CSVEADTDGYTF.

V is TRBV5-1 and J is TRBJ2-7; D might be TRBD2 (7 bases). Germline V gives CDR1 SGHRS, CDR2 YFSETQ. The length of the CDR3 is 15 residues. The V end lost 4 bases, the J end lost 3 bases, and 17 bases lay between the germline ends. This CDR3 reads CASSPRAGAVYEQYF. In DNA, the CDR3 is TGCGCCAGCAGCCCCCGTGCGGGGGCTGTCTACGAGCAGTACTTC.

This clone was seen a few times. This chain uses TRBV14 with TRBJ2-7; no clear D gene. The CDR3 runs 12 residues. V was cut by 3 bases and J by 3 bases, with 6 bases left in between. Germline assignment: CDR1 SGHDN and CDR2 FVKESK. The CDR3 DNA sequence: TGTGCCAGCAGCCAGAATGTCTACGAGCAGTACTTC. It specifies CASSQNVYEQYF.

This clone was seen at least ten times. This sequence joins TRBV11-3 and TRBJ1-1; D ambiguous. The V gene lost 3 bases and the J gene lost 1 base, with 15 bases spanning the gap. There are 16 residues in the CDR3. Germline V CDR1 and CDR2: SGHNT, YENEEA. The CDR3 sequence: CASSLRETTWNTEAFF. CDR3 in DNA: TGTGCCAGCAGCTTGAGGGAAACAACCTGGAACACTGAAGCTTTCTTT.

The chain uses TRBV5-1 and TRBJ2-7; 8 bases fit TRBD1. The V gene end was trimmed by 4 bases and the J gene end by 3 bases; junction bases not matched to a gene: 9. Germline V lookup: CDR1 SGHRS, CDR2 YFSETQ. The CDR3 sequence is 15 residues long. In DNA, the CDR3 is TGCGCCAGCAGCAGGACTGCAGGGGGCATCTACGAGCAGTACTTC. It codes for CASSRTAGGIYEQYF.

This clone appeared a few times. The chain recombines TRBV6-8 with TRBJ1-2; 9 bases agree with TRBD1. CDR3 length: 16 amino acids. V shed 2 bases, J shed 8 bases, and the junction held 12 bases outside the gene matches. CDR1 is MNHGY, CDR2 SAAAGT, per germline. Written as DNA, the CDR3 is TGTGCCAGCAGTTACCTAACACAGGGGGCGGCTGGAGGCTACACCTTC. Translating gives CASSYLTQGAAGGYTF.

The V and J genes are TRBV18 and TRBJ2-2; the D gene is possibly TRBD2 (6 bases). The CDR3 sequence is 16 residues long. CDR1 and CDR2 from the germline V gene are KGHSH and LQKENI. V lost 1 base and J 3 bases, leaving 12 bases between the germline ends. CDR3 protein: CASSPQEGMDTGELFF. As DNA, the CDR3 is TGTGCCAGCTCACCACAGGAGGGGATGGACACCGGGGAGCTGTTTTTT.

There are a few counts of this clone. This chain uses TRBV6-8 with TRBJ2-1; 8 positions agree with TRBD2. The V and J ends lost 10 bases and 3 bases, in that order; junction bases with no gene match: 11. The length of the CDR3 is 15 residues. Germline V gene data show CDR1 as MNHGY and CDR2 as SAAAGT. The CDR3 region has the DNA TGTGCCATCAGAGATGACGGGGGGGGCTACAATGAGCAGTTCTTC. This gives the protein CAIRDDGGGYNEQFF.

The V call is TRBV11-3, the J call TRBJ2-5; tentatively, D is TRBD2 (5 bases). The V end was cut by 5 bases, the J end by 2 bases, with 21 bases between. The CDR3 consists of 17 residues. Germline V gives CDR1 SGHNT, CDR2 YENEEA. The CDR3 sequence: CASSPKSWLAVQETQYF. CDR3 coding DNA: TGTGCCAGCAGCCCCAAGTCCTGGCTAGCCGTTCAAGAGACCCAGTACTTC.

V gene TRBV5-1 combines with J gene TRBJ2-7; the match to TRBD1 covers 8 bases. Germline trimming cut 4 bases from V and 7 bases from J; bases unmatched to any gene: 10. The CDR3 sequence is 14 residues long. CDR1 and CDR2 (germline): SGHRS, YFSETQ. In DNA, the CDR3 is TGCGCCAGCAGCCAAGGACAGGGACCGTGGGAGCAGTACTTC. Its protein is CASSQGQGPWEQYF.

The CDR3 nucleotides read TGCGCCAGCAGCCGTATTCCAGGGGGCCAAGAGACCCAGTACTTC. Translation: CASSRIPGGQETQYF. This chain connects TRBV4-1 to TRBJ2-5; 7 nucleotides line up with TRBD1. Losses at the gene ends were 4 bases for V and 1 base for J; bases not matched to a gene: 6. The CDR3 is 15 amino acids. In germline, CDR1 is MGHRA, CDR2 YSYEKL.

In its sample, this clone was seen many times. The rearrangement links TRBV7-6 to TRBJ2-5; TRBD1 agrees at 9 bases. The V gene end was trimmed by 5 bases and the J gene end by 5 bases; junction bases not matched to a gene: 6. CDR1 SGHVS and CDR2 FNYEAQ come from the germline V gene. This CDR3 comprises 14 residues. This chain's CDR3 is CASSTRQGVETQYF. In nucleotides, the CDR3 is TGTGCCAGCAGCACCCGACAGGGGGTGGAGACCCAGTACTTC.